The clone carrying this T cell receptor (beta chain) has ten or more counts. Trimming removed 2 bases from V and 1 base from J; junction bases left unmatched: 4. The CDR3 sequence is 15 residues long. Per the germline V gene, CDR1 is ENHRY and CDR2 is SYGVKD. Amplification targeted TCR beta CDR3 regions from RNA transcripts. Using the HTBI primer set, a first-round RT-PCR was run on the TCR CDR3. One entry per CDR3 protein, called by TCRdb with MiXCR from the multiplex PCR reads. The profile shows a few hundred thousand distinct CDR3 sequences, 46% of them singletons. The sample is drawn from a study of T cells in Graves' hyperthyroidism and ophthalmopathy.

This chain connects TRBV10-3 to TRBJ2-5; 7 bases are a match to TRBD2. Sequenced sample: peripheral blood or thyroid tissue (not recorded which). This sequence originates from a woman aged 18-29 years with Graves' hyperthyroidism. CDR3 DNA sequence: TGTGCCATCAGTGAGGGGGCGGGAGTCCAAGAGACCCAGTACTTC. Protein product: CAISEGAGVQETQYF.